The 14 T cell receptor beta chains in this list originate from one sample, sequenced in a study of spatial heterogeneity in lung cancer. The sample's time point: sample taken at primary tumor resection. TCRdb redid the calling of the 5' RACE reads with MiXCR, one entry per CDR3 protein. This sample carries 40,000 to 45,000 distinct CDR3 sequences, approximately 6.2% of them seen once, and the ten largest clones take roughly two fifths. Specimen: PBMCs, collected at surgery. The receptors here all came from a female donor with early-stage non-small cell lung cancer.

This clonotype has at least ten counts. This chain links TRBV2 with TRBJ2-3, with D unclear. This CDR3 contains 10 residues. CDR1 is SNHLY and CDR2 is FYNNEI in the germline V gene. Trimming removed 7 bases from V and 5 bases from J, with 4 bases in between. The CDR3 DNA reads as TGTGCCAGCAAAATAGATACGCAGTATTTT. The encoded protein is CASKIDTQYF.

This clonotype was seen at least ten times. The rearrangement links TRBV20-1 to TRBJ1-5, with a tentative D call TRBD1 (5 bases). V shed 4 bases and J shed 4 bases, with 14 bases lying between them. The CDR3 sequence is 14 residues long. The germline V gene encodes CDR1 DFQATT and CDR2 SNEGSKA (reference sequence). The chain's CDR3 is CSATERQPNQPQHF. CDR3 in DNA: TGCAGTGCTACGGAAAGACAGCCAAATCAGCCCCAGCATTTT.

The table lists this clonotype with a few counts. This sequence joins TRBV5-1 and TRBJ2-5; maybe TRBD1 (6 bases). CDR1 SGHRS and CDR2 YFSETQ come from the germline V gene. Trimming left V 5 bases short and J 2 bases short, with 7 bases between. This CDR3 is 12 amino acids long. For the CDR3, the DNA is TGCGCCAGCAGTGGACAGCAAGAGACCCAGTACTTC. Its protein product is CASSGQQETQYF. Full variable domain (outside the CDR3, taken from reference TRBV5-1 and TRBJ2-5): KAGVTQTPRYLIKTRGQQVTLSCSPISGHRSVSWYQQTPGQGLQFLFEYFSETQRNKGNFPGRFSGRQFSNSRSEMNVSTLELGDSALYLCASSGQQETQYFGPGTRLLVL.

This clonotype turned up a few times. The J gene is TRBJ1-3, the V gene TRBV4-1; D is uncertain. The V end lost 2 bases, the J end lost 4 bases, and 12 bases lay between the germline ends. CDR3 length: 15 residues. CDR1 and CDR2 from the germline V gene are MGHRA and YSYEKL. Written as DNA, the CDR3 is TGCGCCAGCAGCCAAAGGCTCCTGGAGGGAAACACCATATATTTT. Protein: CASSQRLLEGNTIYF.

The sample holds many counts of this clonotype. The rearrangement joins TRBV7-3 to TRBJ2-1; a weak D match, TRBD1 (5 bases). The CDR3 is 11 amino acids. V was shortened by 4 bases and J by 9 bases, with 7 bases between the two germline ends. Germline CDR1 SGHTA, CDR2 FQGTGA. The CDR3 bases are TGTGCCAGCAGCTCCCAGGGTGAGCAGTTCTTC. It translates to CASSSQGEQFF.

There are many counts of this clonotype. V gene TRBV6-2 or TRBV6-3 combines with J gene TRBJ2-1; a possible D gene is TRBD2 (5 bases). The V end was cut by 1 base, the J end by 6 bases, with 10 bases between. CDR1 MNHEY and CDR2 SVGEGT come from the germline V gene. The CDR3 runs 14 residues. This CDR3 is CASSYFLARNEQFF. CDR3 bases: TGTGCCAGCAGTTACTTCCTAGCCCGCAATGAGCAGTTCTTC.

This clonotype came up many times. This chain connects TRBV9 to TRBJ2-6; 10 positions match TRBD1. Trimming at V came to 5 bases and at J to 2 bases, leaving 10 bases not matched to a gene. CDR3 length: 18 amino acids. Germline V CDR1 and CDR2: SGDLS, YYNGEE. CDR3 sequence reads: CASSEGDRGVPGANVLTF. In DNA form, the CDR3 reads TGTGCCAGCAGTGAGGGGGACAGGGGTGTTCCTGGGGCCAACGTCCTGACTTTC. The variable domain in full, with the rest retrieved from reference TRBV9 and TRBJ2-6, is DSGVTQTPKHLITATGQRVTLRCSPRSGDLSVYWYQQSLDQGLQFLIQYYNGEERAKGNILERFSAQQFPDLHSELNLSSLELGDSALYFCASSEGDRGVPGANVLTFGAGSRLTVL.

This clonotype was counted between two and nine times. The V and J genes are TRBV25-1 and TRBJ2-5; the D gene could be TRBD1 or TRBD2 (5 bases each). The germline V gene has CDR1 MGHDK and CDR2 SYGVNS. The CDR3 consists of 12 residues. V lost 10 bases, J lost 5 bases, and 14 bases lay in between. Here the CDR3 reads CATTGWEETQYF. Here the CDR3 DNA reads TGTGCCACCACAGGTTGGGAGGAGACCCAGTACTTC.

The rearrangement uses TRBV5-1 and TRBJ2-5, with a possible D match to TRBD2 (6 bases). Between the trimmed V and J ends, which lost 2 bases and 10 bases, there was a span of 9 bases. Per the germline V gene, CDR1 is SGHRS and CDR2 is YFSETQ. The CDR3 has 11 residues. DNA for the CDR3: TGCGCCAGCAGCTTCGGGGGAGTCCAGTACTTC. Translated: CASSFGGVQYF.

This clonotype was seen a handful of times. No DNA is shown, since the ends of the CDR3 on it are uncertain; the CDR3 is the one TCRdb lists. This sequence joins TRBV2 and TRBJ2-3; whether TRBD1, the table's D call, matches the DNA was not checked. Both ends counted, the CDR3 spans 22 residues. Per germline, CDR1 SNHLY and CDR2 FYNNEI. CDR3 protein: CASSGGNTDTQYFGRNTDTQYF.

The chain couples TRBV7-9 to TRBJ2-2; perhaps TRBD1 as D (6 bases). This CDR3 is 15 amino acids long. Trimming stripped 3 bases from V and 2 bases from J, with 10 bases between. Germline assignment: CDR1 SEHNR and CDR2 FQNEAQ (reference sequence). As DNA, the CDR3 is TGTGCCAGCAGCTTGGGGGCAACTAACACCGGGGAGCTGTTTTTT. Amino acid sequence: CASSLGATNTGELFF.

A few counts support this clonotype. The chain carries TRBV3-1 and TRBJ2-5; weak D call: TRBD2 (6 bases). Trimming left V 4 bases short and J 3 bases short, with 15 bases between. Germline CDR1 and CDR2: LGHDT and YNNKEL (reference sequence). This CDR3 spans 15 amino acids. The CDR3 reads CASSPMRREKETQYF. The CDR3 DNA is TGTGCCAGCAGCCCCATGCGGAGGGAGAAAGAGACCCAGTACTTC.

This clonotype occurred many times. J is TRBJ2-7 and V is TRBV5-6, with unresolved D. The V and J ends lost 3 bases and 7 bases respectively, with 8 bases between them. This CDR3 spans 11 amino acids. Germline V gene data show CDR1 as SGHDT and CDR2 as YYEEEE. CDR3 loop: CASSSSPEQYF. CDR3 sequence (DNA): TGTGCCAGCAGCTCTTCACCGGAGCAGTACTTC.

Worth noting for this clonotype: This may be a read error, as it is one base from a much larger clone. CDR3 nucleotides: TGTGTCAGCGGCGCCTCTAATGAAAAACTGTTTTTT. Amino acids: CVSGASNEKLFF. This chain joins TRBV7-7 and TRBJ1-4; no clear D gene. The CDR3 contains 12 residues. Germline V gives CDR1 SSHAT, CDR2 FNYEAQ (reference sequence). The variable domain in full, with the rest retrieved from reference TRBV7-7 and TRBJ1-4, is GAGVSQSPRYKVTKRGQDVTLRCDPISSHATLYWYQQALGQGPEFLTYFNYEAQPDKSGLPSDRFSAERPEGSISTLTIQRTEQRDSAMYRCVSGASNEKLFFGSGTQLSVL.